This TCR beta chain derives from a study of T cell responses to AZD1222 COVID-19 vaccine. V lost 5 bases, J lost 5 bases, and 8 bases stayed unmatched. CDR1 is LNHDA and CDR2 is SQIVND in the germline V gene (reference sequence). The CDR3 has 15 amino acids. The method was immunoSEQ multiplex PCR; TCRdb's version includes in-frame clones alone and lacks a portion of them. The sample lists roughly 140,000 clones; roughly 93% were seen once. The rearrangement links TRBV19 to TRBJ1-1; TRBD1 aligns across 10 bases. This receptor was identified in an adult who received the AZD1222 COVID-19 vaccine. Sequenced material: peripheral blood, taken 28 days after the second AZD1222 dose. CDR3 sequence reads: CASSSPGTGVTEAFF. The CDR3 DNA reads as TGTGCCAGTAGTTCCCCCGGGACAGGGGTTACTGAAGCTTTCTTT.